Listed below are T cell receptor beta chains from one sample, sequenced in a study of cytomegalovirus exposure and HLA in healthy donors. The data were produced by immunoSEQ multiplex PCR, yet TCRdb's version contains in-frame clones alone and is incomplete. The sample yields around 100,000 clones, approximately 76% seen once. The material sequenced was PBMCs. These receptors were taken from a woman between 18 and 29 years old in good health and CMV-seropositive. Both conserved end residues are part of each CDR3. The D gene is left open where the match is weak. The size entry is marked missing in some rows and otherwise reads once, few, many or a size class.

CDR3 DNA: TGTGCCAGTAGTATGTTAGGCGGTTACGCGAACACCGGGGAGCTGTTTTTT; CDR3 protein: CASSMLGGYANTGELFF; J gene: TRBJ2-2; V gene: TRBV19; clone size: -; D gene: -
CDR3 DNA: TGTGCCAGCAGGGGGACAGGGTTTCAGCCCCAGCATTTT; CDR3 protein: CASRGTGFQPQHF; J gene: TRBJ1-5; V gene: TRBV27; clone size: -; D gene: TRBD1
CDR3 DNA: TGTGCCAGCAGTGGCCGGGGGGTGGGTTCCTTCAATCAGCCCCAGCATTTT; CDR3 protein: CASSGRGVGSFNQPQHF; J gene: TRBJ1-5; V gene: TRBV27; clone size: -; D gene: -
CDR3 DNA: TGTGCCAGCTCACCACTTCCCGCGGCGGGAGTGTCAGCCACGCTGTATTTT; CDR3 protein: CASSPLPAAGVSATLYF; J gene: TRBJ2-3; V gene: TRBV18; clone size: -; D gene: TRBD2
CDR3 DNA: TGTGCCAGCAGTAAGACAGGCTACGAGCAGTACTTC; CDR3 protein: CASSKTGYEQYF; J gene: TRBJ2-7; V gene: TRBV6-5; clone size: -; D gene: -
CDR3 DNA: TGTGCCATCAGTGTAACAGGGAGTAACACTGAAGCTTTCTTT; CDR3 protein: CAISVTGSNTEAFF; J gene: TRBJ1-1; V gene: TRBV10-3; clone size: -; D gene: -
CDR3 DNA: TGCGCCAGCAGCCAAGAGGGGGCGTACACAGATACGCAGTATTTT; CDR3 protein: CASSQEGAYTDTQYF; J gene: TRBJ2-3; V gene: TRBV4-1; clone size: once; D gene: -
CDR3 DNA: TGTGCCAGCAGCTTGGTCGCGGGAGCACAGAATGAGCAGTTCTTC; CDR3 protein: CASSLVAGAQNEQFF; J gene: TRBJ2-1; V gene: TRBV5-4; clone size: -; D gene: TRBD2
CDR3 DNA: TGTGCCAGCTCACCAGGGCCGCACGCGAACACCGGGGAGCTGTTTTTT; CDR3 protein: CASSPGPHANTGELFF; J gene: TRBJ2-2; V gene: TRBV18; clone size: -; D gene: -
CDR3 DNA: TGTGCCAGCAGGCGGGACTTCGACACAGATACGCAGTATTTT; CDR3 protein: CASRRDFDTDTQYF; J gene: TRBJ2-3; V gene: TRBV6-5; clone size: few; D gene: -
CDR3 DNA: TGTGCCAGCAGCTCAGGACTAGCGGTAGCCTACAATGAGCAGTTCTTC; CDR3 protein: CASSSGLAVAYNEQFF; J gene: TRBJ2-1; V gene: TRBV5-6; clone size: -; D gene: TRBD2
CDR3 DNA: TGTGCCAGCAGCTTGTCTCTTATCCAAGAGACCCAGTACTTC; CDR3 protein: CASSLSLIQETQYF; J gene: TRBJ2-5; V gene: TRBV5-6; clone size: once; D gene: -
CDR3 DNA: TGTGCCAGCAGCTTAGTTGGTAGCGGGGTCCAAGAGACCCAGTACTTC; CDR3 protein: CASSLVGSGVQETQYF; J gene: TRBJ2-5; V gene: TRBV7-6; clone size: -; D gene: TRBD2
CDR3 DNA: TGCGCCAGCAGCAGGACCGGGACTACCAGTTACAATGAGCAGTTCTTC; CDR3 protein: CASSRTGTTSYNEQFF; J gene: TRBJ2-1; V gene: TRBV5-1; clone size: -; D gene: TRBD2
CDR3 DNA: TGTGCCAGCAGTGAACCGGCAGGTGTGGCCTACGAGCAGTACTTC; CDR3 protein: CASSEPAGVAYEQYF; J gene: TRBJ2-7; V gene: TRBV6-1; clone size: -; D gene: -
CDR3 DNA: TGTGCCAGCAGCTTAACAGGGCCCGATCAGCCCCAGCATTTT; CDR3 protein: CASSLTGPDQPQHF; J gene: TRBJ1-5; V gene: TRBV7-9; clone size: few; D gene: -
CDR3 DNA: TGTGCCAGCAGTAATACCGGGAATTCACCCCTCCACTTT; CDR3 protein: CASSNTGNSPLHF; J gene: TRBJ1-6; V gene: TRBV6-5; clone size: -; D gene: -
CDR3 DNA: TGTGCCAGCAGCGACGGACAGGCCCCTGAAGCTTTCTTT; CDR3 protein: CASSDGQAPEAFF; J gene: TRBJ1-1; V gene: TRBV2; clone size: -; D gene: TRBD1
CDR3 DNA: TGTGCCAGCAGTTACGGGGGACTCCAAACCTTCGATGAGCAGTTCTTC; CDR3 protein: CASSYGGLQTFDEQFF; J gene: TRBJ2-1; V gene: TRBV6-5; clone size: -; D gene: -
CDR3 DNA: TGTGCCAGCATGGGAGGGACTCACAGCTCCTACAATGAGCAGTTCTTC; CDR3 protein: CASMGGTHSSYNEQFF; J gene: TRBJ2-1; V gene: TRBV28; clone size: few; D gene: TRBD2
CDR3 DNA: TGCGCCAGCAGCCAACTAGGCGGTCAGCCCCAGCATTTT; CDR3 protein: CASSQLGGQPQHF; J gene: TRBJ1-5; V gene: TRBV4-1; clone size: -; D gene: -
CDR3 DNA: TGTGCCAGCCGGGGACAGGGGATAGCGGGAGAAACCGGGGAGCTGTTTTTT; CDR3 protein: CASRGQGIAGETGELFF; J gene: TRBJ2-2; V gene: TRBV19; clone size: -; D gene: -
CDR3 DNA: TGTGCCAGCAGCCCGGGGACGCCCGGGGGAAGCTACACCTTC; CDR3 protein: CASSPGTPGGSYTF; J gene: TRBJ1-2; V gene: TRBV14; clone size: -; D gene: -
CDR3 DNA: TGTGCCAGCAGCGTAGGACAGGGGATCTATGGCTACACCTTC; CDR3 protein: CASSVGQGIYGYTF; J gene: TRBJ1-2; V gene: TRBV9; clone size: few; D gene: TRBD1
CDR3 DNA: TGTGCCAGCTCTTCGGGGCAGGGGGCTTGGGGCTATGGCTACACCTTC; CDR3 protein: CASSSGQGAWGYGYTF; J gene: TRBJ1-2; V gene: TRBV27; clone size: -; D gene: TRBD1
CDR3 DNA: TGCGCCAGCAGCTTGGCGTCGAGGAGGACTGAAGCTTTCTTT; CDR3 protein: CASSLASRRTEAFF; J gene: TRBJ1-1; V gene: TRBV5-1; clone size: -; D gene: -
CDR3 DNA: TGTGCAAGTCGCCCGGACAGGGCTCGAAGCGATACAGATACGCAGTATTTT; CDR3 protein: CASRPDRARSDTDTQYF; J gene: TRBJ2-3; V gene: TRBV12-2; clone size: -; D gene: -
CDR3 DNA: TGTGCCAGCAGTTCCCTTCCAGGGGACAACCAAATAAATGAAAAACTGTTTTTT; CDR3 protein: CASSSLPGDNQINEKLFF; J gene: TRBJ1-4; V gene: TRBV28; clone size: once; D gene: -
CDR3 DNA: TGTGCCAGCAGCTTAGGAGCAATCACTGAAGCTTTCTTT; CDR3 protein: CASSLGAITEAFF; J gene: TRBJ1-1; V gene: TRBV13; clone size: -; D gene: -
CDR3 DNA: TGTGCCAGCAGTTTATCCCCCACAGGGGGTCAGAACGAGCAGTACTTC; CDR3 protein: CASSLSPTGGQNEQYF; J gene: TRBJ2-7; V gene: TRBV27; clone size: -; D gene: TRBD1
CDR3 DNA: TGTGCTAGTGGTTTGCTGGGAGCTAACTATGGCTACACCTTC; CDR3 protein: CASGLLGANYGYTF; J gene: TRBJ1-2; V gene: TRBV12-5; clone size: once; D gene: -
CDR3 DNA: TGCAGTGGACACCTGAACACTGAAGCTTTCTTT; CDR3 protein: CSGHLNTEAFF; J gene: TRBJ1-1; V gene: TRBV20-1; clone size: -; D gene: -
CDR3 DNA: TGTGCCATCAGGGTGGAGAGGGTGGCTGGAAACACCATATATTTT; CDR3 protein: CAIRVERVAGNTIYF; J gene: TRBJ1-3; V gene: TRBV10-3; clone size: -; D gene: -
CDR3 DNA: TGTGCCAGCAGCCCCGGGACACCTAGCAATCAGCCCCAGCATTTT; CDR3 protein: CASSPGTPSNQPQHF; J gene: TRBJ1-5; V gene: TRBV6-5; clone size: -; D gene: -
CDR3 DNA: TGTGCCAGCAGCTTGGGTAGCGGGGGTATCAATGAGCAGTTCTTC; CDR3 protein: CASSLGSGGINEQFF; J gene: TRBJ2-1; V gene: TRBV5-6; clone size: -; D gene: TRBD2
CDR3 DNA: TGTGCCAGCAGCTTAGTTGCAGGGACTAGTTATGGCTACACCTTC; CDR3 protein: CASSLVAGTSYGYTF; J gene: TRBJ1-2; V gene: TRBV7-2; clone size: -; D gene: -
CDR3 DNA: TGTGCCAGCAGTTACTTCGGACAGGGCTTGAGTACTGAAGCTTTCTTT; CDR3 protein: CASSYFGQGLSTEAFF; J gene: TRBJ1-1; V gene: TRBV6-6; clone size: -; D gene: TRBD1
CDR3 DNA: TGTGCCAGCTGGCCCCACCATTCCCCTCTTGAAAAACTGTTTTTT; CDR3 protein: CASWPHHSPLEKLFF; J gene: TRBJ1-4; V gene: TRBV28; clone size: -; D gene: -
CDR3 DNA: TGTGCCAGCAGCTCACGGACTAGCCGCACCGGGGAGCTGTTTTTT; CDR3 protein: CASSSRTSRTGELFF; J gene: TRBJ2-2; V gene: TRBV9; clone size: -; D gene: TRBD2
CDR3 DNA: TGTGCCAGCACACAGGGGAACTATGGCTACACCTTC; CDR3 protein: CASTQGNYGYTF; J gene: TRBJ1-2; V gene: TRBV28; clone size: -; D gene: TRBD1
CDR3 DNA: TGTGCCAGCAGAAGACAGGGGGTATCCTACGAGCAGTACTTC; CDR3 protein: CASRRQGVSYEQYF; J gene: TRBJ2-7; V gene: TRBV28; clone size: few; D gene: TRBD1
CDR3 DNA: TGTGCCAGCAGCCCGGGGAGGGGAACTGAAGCTTTCTTT; CDR3 protein: CASSPGRGTEAFF; J gene: TRBJ1-1; V gene: TRBV7-9; clone size: -; D gene: -
CDR3 DNA: TGTGCCAGCAGCACAGATAGCGGGAGGACTGCAGATACGCAGTATTTT; CDR3 protein: CASSTDSGRTADTQYF; J gene: TRBJ2-3; V gene: TRBV11-2; clone size: -; D gene: TRBD2